One sample yielded the 15 T cell receptor beta chains listed below, sequenced in a study of blood T cells in healthy people across ages. For the second PCR, which ran for roughly 6 to 11 cycles, a sample-barcoded 5' primer and a J-beta primer mix were used. TCRdb analysed the 5' RACE reads with MiXCR anew, one entry per CDR3 protein. The table lists hundreds of thousands of distinct CDR3 sequences, under 80% of them singletons. The sample consisted of blood. These receptors originate from a man aged 30 to 45 in good health.

V gene TRBV28 combines with J gene TRBJ2-5; 7 positions match TRBD1. The DNA matches TRBJ2-7 better at its end, which makes the J call doubtful. CDR3 length: 14 amino acids. Germline CDR1 reads MDHEN; CDR2 reads SYDVKM. In DNA form, the CDR3 reads TGTGCCAGCAGTGCAAGACAGGGTCCGGACGAGCAGTACTTC. As protein: CASSARQGPDEQYF.

Worth noting for this clonotype: At one boundary the junction diverges from the germline segment, which might be a read error. CDR3 DNA: TGTGCCAGCAGTGCGGGGGGGATCCAAAAGACCCAGTACTTC. Protein: CASSAGGIQKTQYF. The chain joins TRBV12-3 or TRBV12-4 to TRBJ2-7; 9 nucleotides match TRBD2. The DNA end lines up better with TRBJ2-5; the J call may be wrong. This CDR3 has 14 residues.

The V gene is TRBV3-1, the J gene TRBJ2-1; D call uncertain. The CDR3 contains 12 residues. Germline V gene data show CDR1 as LGHDT and CDR2 as YNNKEL (reference sequence). Trimming cost V 0 bases and J 10 bases, with 7 bases left between them. The CDR3 DNA reads TGTGCCAGCAGCCAAGAGCAGATCGAGCAGTTCTTC. Its protein is CASSQEQIEQFF.

As regards this clonotype: The conserved phenylalanine or tryptophan is not found at the CDR3 terminus, so this likely reflects a read error. The DNA is left out, because the CDR3 cannot be placed on it with certainty; the CDR3 is given as TCRdb lists it. CDR3: CASSLGGPVQHV. The V and J genes are TRBV7-2 and TRBJ2-4; the table's D call of TRBD2 was not tested on the DNA. Germline lookup yields CDR1 SGHTA and CDR2 FQGNSA. With termini counted, the CDR3 has 12 amino acids.

The rearrangement joins TRBV24-1 to TRBJ2-1; the D gene could be TRBD1 or TRBD2 (5 bases each). With 0 bases removed from V and 5 bases from J, the gap between germline ends came to 10 bases. CDR3 length: 15 residues. Germline lookup yields CDR1 KGHDR and CDR2 SFDVKD. The CDR3 is CATSDLGTQDNEQFF. Written as DNA, the CDR3 is TGTGCCACCAGTGATTTGGGGACCCAGGACAATGAGCAGTTCTTC.

The chain has TRBV15 and TRBJ2-7; D tentatively reads TRBD1 or TRBD2 (5 bases each). Germline V gives CDR1 LNHNV, CDR2 YYDKDF (reference sequence). This CDR3 has 15 residues. V was clipped by 4 bases and J by 0 bases, with 13 bases between them. The CDR3 DNA follows: TGTGCCACCAGCATAGAGGGGTCGAGCTCCTACGAGCAGTACTTC. It yields the protein CATSIEGSSSYEQYF.

The chain carries TRBV28 and TRBJ2-6, with TRBD1 as a possible D gene (5 bases). Deletions cut 7 bases from V and 0 bases from J, with 10 bases between. Germline loops: CDR1 MDHEN, CDR2 SYDVKM. There are 15 residues in the CDR3. CDR3 in amino acids: CASKRQRSGANVLTF. The CDR3 nucleotides are TGTGCCAGCAAGAGACAGCGCTCTGGGGCCAACGTCCTGACTTTC.

The gene calls are TRBV20-1 and TRBJ2-3, with D possibly TRBD1 on 6 matching bases. Germline V gene lookup returns CDR1 DFQATT and CDR2 SNEGSKA (reference sequence). The CDR3 contains 13 residues. The V gene lost 3 bases and the J gene lost 4 bases, with 11 bases spanning the gap. This CDR3 is CSASLAGADTQYF. The DNA of the CDR3 is TGCAGTGCTAGTCTAGCAGGGGCAGATACGCAGTATTTT.

V gene TRBV5-1 combines with J gene TRBJ2-5; the match to TRBD1 covers 7 bases. The ends lost 4 bases at V and 3 bases at J; junction bases unmatched: 6. The CDR3 is made up of 14 amino acids. Germline V gene data show CDR1 as SGHRS and CDR2 as YFSETQ. CDR3 sequence reads: CASSIGQAEETQYF. The CDR3 DNA is TGCGCCAGCAGCATAGGACAGGCTGAAGAGACCCAGTACTTC.

The chain has TRBV5-1 and TRBJ2-4, with TRBD1 matching over 8 bases. Near its end, the DNA agrees better with TRBJ2-7, so the J call may be wrong. The length of the CDR3 is 15 residues. The V gene's germline CDR1 is SGHRS and CDR2 YFSETQ. This chain's CDR3 is CASRTTGDRQGEQYF. In nucleotides, the CDR3 is TGCGCCAGCAGAACCACCGGGGACAGGCAAGGCGAGCAGTACTTC.

The rearrangement uses TRBV7-9 and TRBJ2-3, with D unresolved. Trimming stripped 4 bases from V and 0 bases from J, with 8 bases between. Per germline, CDR1 SEHNR and CDR2 FQNEAQ (reference sequence). The CDR3 length is 14 residues. CDR3 protein: CASSYQLSTDTQYF. Here the CDR3 DNA reads TGTGCCAGCAGCTACCAGCTGAGCACAGATACGCAGTATTTT.

The table lists this clonotype with a few counts. The J gene is TRBJ2-4, the V gene TRBV9; D gene uncertain. Matching the DNA end better, TRBJ2-7 makes the J call doubtful. The CDR3 spans 16 residues. Germline V gene sequence: CDR1 SGDLS, CDR2 YYNGEE. The CDR3: CASSVGSGRKGYEQYF. The CDR3 DNA reads as TGTGCCAGCAGCGTAGGTTCGGGCAGGAAGGGCTACGAGCAGTACTTC.

The chain has TRBV28 and TRBJ2-7, with D perhaps TRBD2 (5 bases). Germline V gives CDR1 MDHEN, CDR2 SYDVKM. The V end was cut by 8 bases, the J end by 0 bases, with 14 bases between. This CDR3 is 14 amino acids long. CDR3 residues: CASYVRGSSYEQYF. The CDR3 DNA follows: TGTGCCAGCTATGTTCGGGGAAGCTCCTACGAGCAGTACTTC.

The J gene is TRBJ2-3, the V gene TRBV20-1; D is tentatively TRBD1 or TRBD2 (5 bases each). CDR3 size: 13 residues. The V and J ends lost 3 bases and 2 bases respectively, with 9 bases between them. Germline CDR1 DFQATT, CDR2 SNEGSKA (reference sequence). For the CDR3, the DNA is TGCAGTGCTAGTGGGGGAAACACAGATACGCAGTATTTT. It is translated as CSASGGNTDTQYF.

CDR3 coding DNA: TGCAGCGTTTGGCAGGGACAAGAGACCCAGTTCTTC. Protein product: CSVWQGQETQFF. The chain combines TRBV29-1 with TRBJ2-5; TRBD1 is a possible D gene (6 bases). TRBJ2-1 matches the DNA end more closely, so the J call is doubtful. The CDR3 totals 12 residues. Germline V gives CDR1 SQVTM, CDR2 ANQGSEA.